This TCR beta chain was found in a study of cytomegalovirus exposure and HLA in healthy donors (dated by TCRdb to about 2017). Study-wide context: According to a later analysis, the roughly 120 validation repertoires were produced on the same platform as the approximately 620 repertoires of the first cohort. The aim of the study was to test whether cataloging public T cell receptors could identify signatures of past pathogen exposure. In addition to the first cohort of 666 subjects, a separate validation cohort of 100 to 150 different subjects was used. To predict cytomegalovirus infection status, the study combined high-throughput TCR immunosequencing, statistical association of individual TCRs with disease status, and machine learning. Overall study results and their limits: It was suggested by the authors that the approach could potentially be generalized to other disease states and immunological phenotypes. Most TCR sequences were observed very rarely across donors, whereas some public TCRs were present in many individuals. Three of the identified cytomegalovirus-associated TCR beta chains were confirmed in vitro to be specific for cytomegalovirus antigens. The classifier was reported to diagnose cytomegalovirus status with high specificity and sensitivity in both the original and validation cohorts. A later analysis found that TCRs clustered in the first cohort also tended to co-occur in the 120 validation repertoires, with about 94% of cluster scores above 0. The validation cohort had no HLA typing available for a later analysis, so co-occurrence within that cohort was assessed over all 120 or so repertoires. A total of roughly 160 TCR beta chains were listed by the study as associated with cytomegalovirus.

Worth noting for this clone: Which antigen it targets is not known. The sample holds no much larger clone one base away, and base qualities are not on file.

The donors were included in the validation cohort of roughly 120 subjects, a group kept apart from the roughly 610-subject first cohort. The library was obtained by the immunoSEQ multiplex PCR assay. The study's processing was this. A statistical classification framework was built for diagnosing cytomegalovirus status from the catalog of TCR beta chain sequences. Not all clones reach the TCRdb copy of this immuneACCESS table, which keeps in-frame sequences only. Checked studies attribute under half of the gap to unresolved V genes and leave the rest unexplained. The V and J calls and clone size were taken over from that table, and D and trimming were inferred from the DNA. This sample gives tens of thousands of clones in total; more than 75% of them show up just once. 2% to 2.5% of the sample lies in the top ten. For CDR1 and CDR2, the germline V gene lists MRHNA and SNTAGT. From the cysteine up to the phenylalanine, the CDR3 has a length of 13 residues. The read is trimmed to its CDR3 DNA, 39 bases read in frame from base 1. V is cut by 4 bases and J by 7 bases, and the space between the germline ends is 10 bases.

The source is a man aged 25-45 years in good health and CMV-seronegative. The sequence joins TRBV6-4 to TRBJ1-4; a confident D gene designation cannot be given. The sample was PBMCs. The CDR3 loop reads CASSVGGGEKLFF. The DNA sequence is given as TGTGCCAGCAGTGTAGGTGGAGGTGAAAAACTGTTTTTT.